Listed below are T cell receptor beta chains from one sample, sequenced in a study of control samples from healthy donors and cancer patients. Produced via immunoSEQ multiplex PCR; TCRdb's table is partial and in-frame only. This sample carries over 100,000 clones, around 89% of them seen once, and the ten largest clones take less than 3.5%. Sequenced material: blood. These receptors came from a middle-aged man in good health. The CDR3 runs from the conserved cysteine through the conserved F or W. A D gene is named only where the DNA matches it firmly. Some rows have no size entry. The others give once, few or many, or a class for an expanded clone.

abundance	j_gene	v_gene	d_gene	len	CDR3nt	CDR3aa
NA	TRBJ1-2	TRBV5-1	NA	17	TGCGCCAGCAGCGAAAGACAGGCTACGCTCGTTAACTATGGCTACACCTTC	CASSERQATLVNYGYTF
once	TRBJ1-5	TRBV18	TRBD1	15	TGTGCCAGCTCCCCCGGGACAGGGGAGAATCAGCCCCAGCATTTT	CASSPGTGENQPQHF
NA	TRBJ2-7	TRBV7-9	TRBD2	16	TGTGCCAGCAGCCTCTCGGGAGGAGGGAGGGTAATAGAGCAGTACTTC	CASSLSGGGRVIEQYF
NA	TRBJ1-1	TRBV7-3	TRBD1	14	TGTGCCAGCAGCTTGGGACAGGGGAACACTGAAGCTTTCTTT	CASSLGQGNTEAFF
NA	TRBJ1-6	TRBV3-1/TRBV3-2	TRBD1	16	TGTGCCAGCAGCCAAGCAACCGGGACAGGGGGAACACCCCTCCACTTT	CASSQATGTGGTPLHF
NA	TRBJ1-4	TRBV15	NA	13	TGTGCCACCAGCAGAGACCCCAATGAAAAACTGTTTTTT	CATSRDPNEKLFF
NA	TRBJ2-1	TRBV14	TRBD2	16	TGTGCCAGCCGGACTAGCGGGGGGGCCCGGGGAAATGAGCAGTTCTTC	CASRTSGGARGNEQFF
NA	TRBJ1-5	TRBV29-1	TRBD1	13	TGCAGCGTTGGGGTCGACAGGGCTGGGCCCCAGCATTTT	CSVGVDRAGPQHF
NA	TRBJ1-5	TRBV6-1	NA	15	TGTGCCAGCAGTGAAGGACCGACAGTAAATCAGCCCCAGCATTTT	CASSEGPTVNQPQHF
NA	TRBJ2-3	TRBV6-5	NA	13	TGTGCCAGCAGTCGGAGATCCCGAGATACGCAGTATTTT	CASSRRSRDTQYF
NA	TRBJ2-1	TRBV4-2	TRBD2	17	TGTGCCAGCAGCCAAGATCACTACAGCGGGGGGGCCAATGAGCAGTTCTTC	CASSQDHYSGGANEQFF
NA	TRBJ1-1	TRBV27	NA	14	TGTGCCAGCAGTTTAAAAGCCCTGAACACTGAAGCTTTCTTT	CASSLKALNTEAFF
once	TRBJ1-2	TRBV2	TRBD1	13	TGTGCCAGCAGTGGAACAGGGGACTATGGCTACACCTTC	CASSGTGDYGYTF